This T cell receptor (beta chain) was captured by sequencing in a study of T-cell memory formation after mild COVID-19. 5'RACE primed at constant segments yielded TCR alpha and TCR beta cDNA libraries bearing sample barcodes and UMIs. TCRdb analysed the 5' RACE reads with MiXCR anew, one entry per CDR3 protein. Seen here are tens of thousands of distinct CDR3 sequences, more than 7% observed once, and the top ten hold 1.4%. This clonotype was seen ten or more times. The V end was cut by 7 bases, the J end by 5 bases, with 18 bases between. This CDR3 spans 14 amino acids. In germline, CDR1 is MNHEY, CDR2 SVGEGT.

The source of this sequence is a man younger than 35 who had mild COVID-19 (a few samples of this study predate the infection). Cell type and time point are not known. The chain carries TRBV6-2 or TRBV6-3 and TRBJ2-7; D is possibly TRBD1 or TRBD2 (5 bases each). Material: PBMCs or a T cell subset sorted from them (not recorded which). For the CDR3, the DNA is TGTGCCAGCACCCCGCTCCGGGACGTCCACGAGCAGTACTTC. Amino acid sequence: CASTPLRDVHEQYF.